A selection of T cell receptor beta chains follows, all from one sample in a study of blood T cell repertoires in COVID-19. Profiling relied on immunoSEQ multiplex PCR, and the TCRdb table lists in-frame clones only, not all of them. Of around 220,000 clones listed, 75% to 85% are singletons. Sequencing used PBMCs or T cells enriched from blood (not recorded which). These receptors all stem from a woman in her thirties or forties with acute COVID-19. Each CDR3 is given with its conserved first and last residue. The D gene is left open where the match is weak. Clone size is not always given. Where it is, it says once, few, many or a class for expanded clones.

v_gene,abundance,j_gene,d_gene,CDR3nt,CDR3aa
TRBV7-6,-,TRBJ1-6,TRBD1,TGTGCCAGCAGTTCGTCCCAGGGGGGTAATTCACCCCTCCACTTT,CASSSSQGGNSPLHF
TRBV19,-,TRBJ1-4,TRBD1,TGTGCCAGTAGTACGCGGACAGGGAACGAAAAACTGTTTTTT,CASSTRTGNEKLFF
TRBV7-3,-,TRBJ2-3,-,TGTGCCAGCAGCTTAATCTCGAGCACAGATACGCAGTATTTT,CASSLISSTDTQYF
TRBV5-1,-,TRBJ2-3,TRBD2,TGCGCCAGCAGCTCCGGGGGGAGAACAGATACGCAGTATTTT,CASSSGGRTDTQYF
TRBV2,-,TRBJ2-5,TRBD2,TGTGCCAGCAAAGGCGGGGGGGCGGAGACCCAGTACTTC,CASKGGGAETQYF
TRBV4-1,-,TRBJ2-6,TRBD2,TGCGCCAGCAGCCAAGATAGGGCGGGAGCTGGGGCCAACGTCCTGACTTTC,CASSQDRAGAGANVLTF
TRBV28,-,TRBJ2-7,-,TGTGCCAGCAGTTTAGGGGGGGAGCAGTACTTC,CASSLGGEQYF
TRBV28,-,TRBJ2-7,TRBD1,TGTGCCAGCAGTACGGGGACAGGTATCTACGAGCAGTACTTC,CASSTGTGIYEQYF
TRBV5-4,-,TRBJ2-2,TRBD2,TGTGCCAGCAGATCCCGGGGGGGGCCTGGGGAGCTGTTTTTT,CASRSRGGPGELFF
TRBV19,-,TRBJ2-7,-,TGTGCCAGTAGTGCTGACCGACAAGTCTACGAGCAGTACTTC,CASSADRQVYEQYF
TRBV3-1/TRBV3-2,-,TRBJ1-1,-,TGTGCCAGCAGCCGGGTAGGGGCTTCGAACACTGAAGCTTTCTTT,CASSRVGASNTEAFF
TRBV6-4,-,TRBJ2-1,-,TGTGCCAGCAGTGACATTTTCGGAGGTGAGCAGTTCTTC,CASSDIFGGEQFF
TRBV7-2,-,TRBJ2-5,TRBD2,TGTGCCAGCAGCCCCCGGACTAGCGGGAGAAGGGAGACCCAGTACTTC,CASSPRTSGRRETQYF
TRBV2,once,TRBJ1-3,-,TGTGCCAGCCTACAGGGAAGTTCTGGAAACACCATATATTTT,CASLQGSSGNTIYF
TRBV18,-,TRBJ1-1,-,TGTGCCAGCTCACAAGTCAGCGTGAACCGAGGAACTGAAGCTTTCTTT,CASSQVSVNRGTEAFF
TRBV11-2,-,TRBJ2-7,TRBD1,TGTGCCAGCAGTCCGGCGGGACAGGGCTACGAGCAGTACTTC,CASSPAGQGYEQYF
TRBV28,-,TRBJ2-5,TRBD2,TGTGCCAGCAGTTTTGCATCGACTAGCGGATTTCAAGAGACCCAGTACTTC,CASSFASTSGFQETQYF
TRBV9,-,TRBJ2-7,TRBD1,TGTGCCAGCAGCGGGACAGGTATCTCCTACGAGCAGTACTTC,CASSGTGISYEQYF
TRBV28,-,TRBJ1-6,-,TGTGCCAGCATCGACAGCTATAATTCACCCCTCCACTTT,CASIDSYNSPLHF
TRBV5-4,-,TRBJ1-5,-,TGTGCCAGCAGCTTGGGGCGAGGTCAGCCCCAGCATTTT,CASSLGRGQPQHF
TRBV7-2,-,TRBJ2-3,TRBD2,TGTGCCAGCAGCTTTAAAGCGGGAGGCCCCACAGATACGCAGTATTTT,CASSFKAGGPTDTQYF
TRBV6-1,-,TRBJ1-1,TRBD1,TGTGCCAGCAGTGACCGAGGGGGCCGGGAAGCTTTCTTT,CASSDRGGREAFF
TRBV3-1/TRBV3-2,-,TRBJ1-5,-,TGTGCCAGCAGCCTACAAGTCAATCAGCCCCAGCATTTT,CASSLQVNQPQHF
TRBV5-1,-,TRBJ2-1,-,TGCGCCAGCAGCTTAAGAGATGGCGGGTGGGCCTACAATGAGCAGTTCTTC,CASSLRDGGWAYNEQFF
TRBV5-1,-,TRBJ2-7,TRBD2,TGCGCCAGCGCACCGGGACTAGCGGGAGGGAAGCAGTACTTC,CASAPGLAGGKQYF
TRBV30,-,TRBJ2-7,TRBD2,TGTGCCTGGGACCGGGGACTAGGTTCGACCTACGAGCAGTACTTC,CAWDRGLGSTYEQYF
TRBV9,-,TRBJ1-3,-,TGTGCCAGCAGCGTAGATCCAGGGATCGGTGGAAACACCATATATTTT,CASSVDPGIGGNTIYF
TRBV6-5,-,TRBJ2-6,-,TGTGCCATAAATCGAGCCCTCTCTGGGGCCAACGTCCTGACTTTC,CAINRALSGANVLTF
TRBV19,-,TRBJ2-2,TRBD2,TGTGCCAGTAGTAAGGCTAGCGGGGGGGCGTACACCGGGGAGCTGTTTTTT,CASSKASGGAYTGELFF
TRBV19,-,TRBJ1-1,TRBD1,TGTGCCAGTAGTTTCCGGACAGGCTGGAACACTGAAGCTTTCTTT,CASSFRTGWNTEAFF
TRBV7-2,-,TRBJ1-6,-,TGTGCCAGCAGCTTTGGAGCTACGTATAATTCACCCCTCCACTTT,CASSFGATYNSPLHF
TRBV19,few,TRBJ1-5,-,TGTGCCAGTAGTATTATAGGGAGGGATCAGCCCCAGCATTTT,CASSIIGRDQPQHF
TRBV5-1,-,TRBJ2-3,-,TGCGCCTCCGCCAGGGGGGATGGGACAGATACGCAGTATTTT,CASARGDGTDTQYF
TRBV28,-,TRBJ1-6,-,TGTGCCAGCAGTTTACCGGGTCAGCGGGATTCACCCCTCCACTTT,CASSLPGQRDSPLHF
TRBV6-4,-,TRBJ1-1,TRBD1,TGTGCCAGCAGTGACCGAGGACAGGGTATTACTGAAGCTTTCTTT,CASSDRGQGITEAFF
TRBV6-5,-,TRBJ2-5,-,TGTGCCAGCAGTTACTCCGGGGCCCAGTACTTC,CASSYSGAQYF
TRBV5-1,many,TRBJ2-2,TRBD2,TGCGCCAGCAGCTTGGCCGATAGCGGGGAGAACACCGGGGAGCTGTTTTTT,CASSLADSGENTGELFF
TRBV19,-,TRBJ1-5,TRBD1,TGTGCCAGTAGTACGACAGGGGGCGCGGGCAATCAGCCCCAGCATTTT,CASSTTGGAGNQPQHF
TRBV7-8,-,TRBJ1-3,-,TGTGCCAGCAGCTCTGGAGAGGCAAACACCATATATTTT,CASSSGEANTIYF